This is a list of T cell receptor beta chains from one sample in a study of cytomegalovirus exposure and HLA in healthy donors. Produced via immunoSEQ multiplex PCR; TCRdb's table is partial and in-frame only. The sample has around 190,000 clones, 79% seen once; the top ten hold around 0.69%. The sequencing input was PBMCs. The receptors were gathered from a woman in her forties in good health and CMV-seronegative. Both conserved end residues are part of each CDR3. D genes are given only for firm matches. A clone size is listed for some rows: how often the clone was seen (once, few, many), or a class if it is expanded.

D gene	clone size	J gene	V gene	CDR3 protein	CDR3 DNA
TRBD1	few	TRBJ2-7	TRBV5-1	CASGPGTGGAGHEQYF	TGCGCCAGCGGTCCCGGGACAGGGGGCGCGGGCCACGAGCAGTACTTC
NA	NA	TRBJ2-1	TRBV14	CASSPTVDSRNEQFF	TGTGCCAGCAGCCCAACGGTGGACAGCCGAAATGAGCAGTTCTTC
TRBD2	NA	TRBJ2-2	TRBV19	CASSPSGRHTGELFF	TGTGCCAGTAGTCCGAGCGGGAGACACACCGGGGAGCTGTTTTTT
NA	NA	TRBJ1-1	TRBV6-5	CASSYTGRGMNTEAFF	TGTGCCAGCAGTTACACGGGGAGGGGAATGAACACTGAAGCTTTCTTT
NA	NA	TRBJ2-1	TRBV9	CASSVRLENNEQFF	TGTGCCAGCAGCGTGCGACTAGAGAACAATGAGCAGTTCTTC
NA	few	TRBJ1-1	TRBV28	CASPPQTGRNTEAFF	TGTGCCAGTCCGCCCCAAACAGGGAGGAACACTGAAGCTTTCTTT
NA	NA	TRBJ1-2	TRBV7-2	CASSLDQGLGGYTF	TGTGCCAGCAGCTTAGATCAGGGTCTAGGGGGCTACACCTTC
TRBD1	NA	TRBJ1-2	TRBV2	CASKGAGQGLGYTF	TGTGCCAGCAAAGGAGCGGGACAGGGTTTAGGCTACACCTTC
NA	NA	TRBJ2-5	TRBV19	CASSPTRNQETQYF	TGTGCCAGTAGTCCAACCAGGAACCAAGAGACCCAGTACTTC
NA	NA	TRBJ1-5	TRBV28	CASSFQGNSNQPQHF	TGTGCCAGCAGTTTCCAGGGTAATAGCAATCAGCCCCAGCATTTT
NA	NA	TRBJ2-3	TRBV11-3	CASSLAGGTDTQYF	TGTGCCAGCAGCTTAGCGGGAGGCACAGATACGCAGTATTTT
NA	NA	TRBJ2-6	TRBV5-1	CASSLTGHSASGANVLTF	TGCGCCAGCAGCTTAACAGGACATTCTGCCTCTGGGGCCAACGTCCTGACTTTC